Listed below are T cell receptor beta chains from one sample, sequenced in a study of blood T cell repertoires in COVID-19. Method: immunoSEQ multiplex PCR; TCRdb's copy keeps in-frame clones and lacks some. The sample contains about 82,000 clones, about four fifths of which appear only once. Sequenced sample: peripheral blood. The receptors stem from a woman aged 35 to 49 with active or convalescent COVID-19. The CDR3 runs from the conserved cysteine through the conserved F or W. The D gene is left open where the match is weak. Clone size appears in some rows only: once, few, many, or a class for an expanded clone.

V,D,size,length,J,CDR3,DNA
TRBV5-1,TRBD2,.,17,TRBJ2-3,CASSQGTSGLRTDTQYF,TGCGCCAGCAGCCAAGGGACTAGCGGGCTCCGCACAGATACGCAGTATTTT
TRBV6-5,TRBD1,.,13,TRBJ1-2,CASRTGGGYGYTF,TGTGCCAGCAGAACAGGGGGCGGCTATGGCTACACCTTC
TRBV19,.,.,14,TRBJ1-5,CASIDRVSNQPQHF,TGTGCCAGTATAGACAGAGTTAGCAATCAGCCCCAGCATTTT
TRBV25-1,.,.,14,TRBJ1-5,CASSELVRDQPQHF,TGTGCCAGCAGTGAATTGGTCAGGGATCAGCCCCAGCATTTT
TRBV6-6,.,.,15,TRBJ2-1,CASTLGASLYNEQFF,TGTGCCAGCACCCTAGGGGCGTCTCTCTACAATGAGCAGTTCTTC
TRBV28,.,once,16,TRBJ2-5,CASSLRHRTPEETQYF,TGTGCCAGCAGTTTAAGGCACAGGACCCCTGAAGAGACCCAGTACTTC
TRBV9,TRBD1,few,13,TRBJ1-2,CASSVGDRDGYTF,TGTGCCAGCAGCGTAGGGGACAGGGATGGCTACACCTTC
TRBV28,.,.,13,TRBJ2-1,CASSSWAGGSQFF,.
TRBV5-6,.,.,17,TRBJ1-1,CASSLAPSFRGIAEAFF,TGTGCCAGCAGCTTGGCCCCGTCGTTTCGGGGGATCGCTGAAGCTTTCTTT
TRBV5-1,TRBD2,.,14,TRBJ2-7,CASSLGTSFGEQYF,TGCGCCAGCAGCCTCGGGACTAGCTTCGGCGAGCAGTACTTC
TRBV6-5,.,.,13,TRBJ2-4,CASSYSPRGIQYF,TGTGCCAGCAGTTACTCCCCGAGGGGGATTCAGTACTTC
TRBV29-1,.,.,13,TRBJ2-5,CSFWLGDWETQYF,TGCAGCTTCTGGCTCGGGGACTGGGAGACCCAGTACTTC
TRBV6-6,.,.,14,TRBJ1-1,CASSYPEVNTEAFF,TGTGCCAGCAGTTACCCAGAAGTGAACACTGAAGCTTTCTTT
TRBV3-1/TRBV3-2,TRBD2,few,17,TRBJ2-3,CASSQESSGRWADTQYF,TGTGCCAGCAGCCAAGAATCTAGCGGGAGGTGGGCAGATACGCAGTATTTT
TRBV7-3,.,.,13,TRBJ1-3,CASGRGSGNTIYF,TGTGCCAGCGGTCGGGGCTCTGGAAACACCATATATTTT